This TCR beta chain is from a study of T cell responses to AZD1222 COVID-19 vaccine. Profiled with immunoSEQ multiplex PCR; TCRdb holds only in-frame clones, not every one. The sample holds around 100,000 clones, roughly nine tenths seen once. As regards this clone: The antigen is not known.

General study results and limits: In a largely white British group with more females than males, clonal diversity was possibly underestimated. Spike-specific TCR breadth and depth both grew after two AZD1222 doses. Repertoire samples came only from after the peak T cell response. AZD1222 recipients seropositive at baseline numbered only 6 or 7.

The source material was peripheral blood, sampled on day 0 of AZD1222 vaccination. This receptor was obtained from an adult in good health.

The CDR3 DNA reads TGTGCCAGCAGTACTGAAGGGACTAACACCGGGGAGCTGTTTTTT. This translates into CASSTEGTNTGELFF. This chain joins TRBV28 and TRBJ2-2; weak D call: TRBD2 (6 bases). The CDR3 covers 15 residues. Looked up from germline, CDR1 is MDHEN and CDR2 is SYDVKM. Trimming took 5 bases from V and 2 from J, leaving 12 bases between them. The full variable domain, rest sourced from reference TRBV28 and TRBJ2-2, is DVKVTQSSRYLVKRTGEKVFLECVQDMDHENMFWYRQDPGLGLRLIYFSYDVKMKEKGDIPEGYSVSREKKERFSLILESASTNQTSMYLCASSTEGTNTGELFFGEGSRLTVL.